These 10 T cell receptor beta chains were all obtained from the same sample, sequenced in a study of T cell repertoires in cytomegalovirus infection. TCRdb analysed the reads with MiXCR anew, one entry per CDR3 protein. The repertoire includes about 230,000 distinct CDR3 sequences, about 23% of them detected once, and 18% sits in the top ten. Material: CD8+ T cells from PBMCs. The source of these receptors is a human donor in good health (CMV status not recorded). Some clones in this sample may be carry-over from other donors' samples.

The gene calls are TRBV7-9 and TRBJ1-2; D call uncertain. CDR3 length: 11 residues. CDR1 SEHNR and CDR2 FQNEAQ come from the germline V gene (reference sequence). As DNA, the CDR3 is TGTGCTTACACATGGACTGGCGGCTACACCTTC. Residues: CAYTWTGGYTF.

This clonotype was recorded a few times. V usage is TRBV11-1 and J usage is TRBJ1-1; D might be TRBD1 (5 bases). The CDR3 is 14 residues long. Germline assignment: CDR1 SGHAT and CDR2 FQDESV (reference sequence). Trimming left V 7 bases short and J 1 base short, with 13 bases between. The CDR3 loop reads CASTTSGQNTEAFF. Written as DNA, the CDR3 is TGTGCCAGCACCACAAGCGGACAGAACACTGAAGCTTTCTTT.

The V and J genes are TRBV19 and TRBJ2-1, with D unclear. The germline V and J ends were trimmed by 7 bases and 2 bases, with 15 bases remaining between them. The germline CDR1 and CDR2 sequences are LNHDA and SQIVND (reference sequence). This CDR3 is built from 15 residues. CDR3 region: CASTSRSSPYNEQFF. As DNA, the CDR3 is TGTGCCAGTACCTCTAGGAGCAGCCCCTACAATGAGCAGTTCTTC.

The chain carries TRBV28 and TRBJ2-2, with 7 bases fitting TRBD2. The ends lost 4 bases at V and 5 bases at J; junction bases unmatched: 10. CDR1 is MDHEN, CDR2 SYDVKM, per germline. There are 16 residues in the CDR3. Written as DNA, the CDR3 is TGTGCCAGCAGTTCTCAAAAGCGGGGTGTTACCGGGGAGCTGTTTTTT. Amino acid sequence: CASSSQKRGVTGELFF.

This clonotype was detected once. Here the CDR3 reads CASSSPFGEKLFF. The CDR3 nucleotides read TGTGCCAGCAGCTCGCCCTTTGGAGAAAAACTGTTTTTT. V usage is TRBV7-9 and J usage is TRBJ1-4, with unresolved D. The V gene's germline CDR1 is SEHNR and CDR2 FQNEAQ (reference sequence). The CDR3 runs to 13 residues. The V end was cut by 4 bases, the J end by 8 bases, with 11 bases between.

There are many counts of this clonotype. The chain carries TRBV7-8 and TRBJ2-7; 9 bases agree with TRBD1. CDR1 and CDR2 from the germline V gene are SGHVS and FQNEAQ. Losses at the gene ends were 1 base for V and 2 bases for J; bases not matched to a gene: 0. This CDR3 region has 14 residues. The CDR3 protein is CASSLGQGAYEQYF. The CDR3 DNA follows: TGTGCCAGCAGCTTAGGACAGGGGGCCTACGAGCAGTACTTC.

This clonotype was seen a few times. The CDR3 bases are TGTGCCAGCAGGGACCTCTCCCCGGCAGGGCCCCGGGATACGCAGTATTTT. Translated, it gives CASRDLSPAGPRDTQYF. The chain combines TRBV28 with TRBJ2-3; possibly TRBD1 for D (5 bases). In germline, CDR1 is MDHEN, CDR2 SYDVKM. This CDR3 has 17 residues. The V end lost 6 bases, the J end lost 6 bases, and 25 bases lay between the germline ends. The variable domain in full, completed from reference TRBV28 and TRBJ2-3, reads DVKVTQSSRYLVKRTGEKVFLECVQDMDHENMFWYRQDPGLGLRLIYFSYDVKMKEKGDIPEGYSVSREKKERFSLILESASTNQTSMYLCASRDLSPAGPRDTQYFGPGTRLTVL.

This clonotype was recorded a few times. The CDR3 DNA is TGTGCCAGCAGCCGTAGATCGGGGACGAGCTCTGGGGCCAACGTCCTGACTTTC. Its translation is CASSRRSGTSSGANVLTF. This sequence joins TRBV7-3 and TRBJ2-6, with D possibly called TRBD1 or TRBD2 (5 bases each). CDR3 size: 18 residues. Deletions cut 5 bases from V and 0 bases from J, with 17 bases between. CDR1 SGHTA and CDR2 FQGTGA come from the germline V gene.

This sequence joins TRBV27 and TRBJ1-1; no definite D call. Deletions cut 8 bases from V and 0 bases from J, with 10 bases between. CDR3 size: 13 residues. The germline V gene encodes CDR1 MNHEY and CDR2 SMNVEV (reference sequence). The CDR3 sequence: CASGSGMNTEAFF. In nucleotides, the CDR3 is TGTGCCAGCGGCTCGGGAATGAACACTGAAGCTTTCTTT.

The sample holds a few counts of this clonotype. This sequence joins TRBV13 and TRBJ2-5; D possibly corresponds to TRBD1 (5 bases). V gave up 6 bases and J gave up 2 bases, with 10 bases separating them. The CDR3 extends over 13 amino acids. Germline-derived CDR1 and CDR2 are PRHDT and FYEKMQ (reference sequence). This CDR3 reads CASRPGYQETQYF. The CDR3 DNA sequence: TGTGCCAGCAGACCAGGGTATCAAGAGACCCAGTACTTC.